The 30 T cell receptor beta chains in this list originate from one sample, sequenced in a study of blood T cell repertoires in COVID-19. The method was immunoSEQ multiplex PCR; TCRdb's version includes in-frame clones alone and lacks a portion of them. The data show some 150,000 clones, around three quarters seen once. Sequenced input: peripheral blood. The receptor set was obtained from an elderly man with acute or convalescent COVID-19.

This chain joins TRBV24-1 and TRBJ1-1; 8 bases are a match to TRBD1. This CDR3 has 15 residues. CDR1 and CDR2 (germline): KGHDR, SFDVKD. V lost 5 bases and J lost 2; bases outside the gene matches: 6. The CDR3 here is CATSASGTGNTEAFF. CDR3 DNA: TGTGCCACCAGTGCCTCCGGGACAGGTAACACTGAAGCTTTCTTT.

The chain is built from TRBV19 and TRBJ1-5; 7 positions agree with TRBD1. The CDR3 consists of 16 residues. The germline V gene encodes CDR1 LNHDA and CDR2 SQIVND (reference sequence). The J segment lost 6 bases and the V segment lost 5 bases, leaving 13 bases of the junction unmatched. CDR3 nucleotides: TGTGCCAGTAGTGGGACCGGGACGCCAGGGGGTCAGCCCCAGCATTTT. It specifies CASSGTGTPGGQPQHF.

The CDR3 is CASTQGIGDYGYTF. The CDR3 DNA sequence: TGTGCCAGTACCCAGGGAATAGGAGACTATGGCTACACCTTC. The V call is TRBV19, the J call TRBJ1-2, with D perhaps matching TRBD1 (5 bases). The CDR3 totals 14 residues. Germline assignment: CDR1 LNHDA and CDR2 SQIVND (reference sequence). Trimming pared 7 bases from V and 3 bases from J, leaving 15 bases between. Complete variable domain (other parts from reference TRBV19 and TRBJ1-2): DGGITQSPKYLFRKEGQNVTLSCEQNLNHDAMYWYRQDPGQGLRLIYYSQIVNDFQKGDIAEGYSVSREKKESFPLTVTSAQKNPTAFYLCASTQGIGDYGYTFGSGTRLTVV.

The chain combines TRBV18 with TRBJ1-4, with 8 bases matching TRBD1. The germline gives CDR1 KGHSH, CDR2 LQKENI. Unmatched junction bases numbered 12, after V lost 0 bases and J lost 0 bases. This CDR3 has 20 amino acids. Here the CDR3 DNA reads TGTGCCAGCTCACCACCGCGACAGGGGACGCGAACAGCAACTAATGAAAAACTGTTTTTT. Translated, it gives CASSPPRQGTRTATNEKLFF. Using reference TRBV18 and TRBJ1-4 for the parts outside the CDR3, the full variable domain is NAGVMQNPRHLVRRRGQEARLRCSPMKGHSHVYWYRQLPEEGLKFMVYLQKENIIDESGMPKERFSAEFPKEGPSILRIQQVVRGDSAAYFCASSPPRQGTRTATNEKLFFGSGTQLSVL.

This chain uses TRBV14 with TRBJ1-1, with 7 bases that match TRBD1. With 0 bases clipped from V and 3 bases from J, the junction kept 4 bases outside the gene matches. The germline V gene encodes CDR1 SGHDN and CDR2 FVKESK. The CDR3 sequence is 15 residues long. This CDR3 is CASSQDRTGYTEAFF. The DNA for the CDR3 is TGTGCCAGCAGCCAAGATCGGACAGGTTACACTGAAGCTTTCTTT.

This rearrangement joins TRBV11-3 to TRBJ1-2, with 7 bases aligning to TRBD1. Per germline, CDR1 SGHNT and CDR2 YENEEA. This CDR3 spans 14 amino acids. J was trimmed by 5 bases and V by 5 bases; bases with no gene match: 8. CDR3 nucleotide sequence: TGTGCCAGCAGCCAGGGACAGTCCCTGTATGGCTACACCTTC. Its translation: CASSQGQSLYGYTF. The full variable domain, rest sourced from reference TRBV11-3 and TRBJ1-2, is EAGVVQSPRYKIIEKKQPVAFWCNPISGHNTLYWYLQNLGQGPELLIRYENEEAVDDSQLPKDRFSAERLKGVDSTLKIQPAELGDSAVYLCASSQGQSLYGYTFGSGTRLTVV.

A remark on this clone: Within the sample, other DNA sequences also encode this same CDR3. The CDR3 sequence: CASSRVGSYEQYF. DNA for the CDR3: TGTGCCAGCAGCAGGGTGGGCTCCTACGAGCAGTACTTC. The chain is built from TRBV19 and TRBJ2-7, with D perhaps matching TRBD1 (5 bases). The CDR3 is 13 amino acids. Deletions cut 9 bases from V and 0 bases from J, with 12 bases between. The germline V gene has CDR1 LNHDA and CDR2 SQIVND (reference sequence).

This clone was seen a single time. The chain uses TRBV10-1 and TRBJ1-1; D uncertain. CDR1 is WNHNN, CDR2 SYGVQD, per germline (reference sequence). V was pared by 2 bases and J by 1 base, with 5 bases between. This CDR3 has 13 amino acids. The CDR3 is CASSERENTEAFF. DNA for the CDR3: TGCGCCAGCAGTGAGCGGGAGAACACTGAAGCTTTCTTT.

The V gene is TRBV18, the J gene TRBJ1-2, with 9 bases matching TRBD1. Trimming cost V 8 bases and J 0 bases; bases outside gene matches: 4. The length of the CDR3 is 14 residues. The germline V gene has CDR1 KGHSH and CDR2 LQKENI. DNA for the CDR3: TGTGCCAGCAGCGGACAGGGGTCTAACTATGGCTACACCTTC. This gives the protein CASSGQGSNYGYTF.

The chain has TRBV28 and TRBJ2-3, with D unclear. CDR1 MDHEN and CDR2 SYDVKM come from the germline V gene. The V and J ends lost 6 bases and 7 bases respectively, with 5 bases between them. The CDR3 has 10 residues. The CDR3 is CASSRYTQYF. The CDR3 DNA reads as TGTGCCAGCAGCCGGTATACGCAGTATTTT.

The chain recombines TRBV5-8 with TRBJ1-2; D not certain. V shed 0 bases and J shed 0 bases, with 6 bases lying between them. CDR1 and CDR2 (germline): SGHTS, YDEGEE. CDR3 size: 14 residues. The CDR3 loop is CASSLDRTNYGYTF. The CDR3 nucleotides read TGTGCCAGCAGCTTGGACAGAACTAACTATGGCTACACCTTC.

CDR3 DNA sequence: TGTGCCAGCAGAACGATCGGCGGGGAGCAGTACTTC. Its translation: CASRTIGGEQYF. The V call is TRBV2, the J call TRBJ2-7; TRBD2 is a possible D gene (5 bases). This CDR3 comprises 12 residues. Germline CDR1 and CDR2: SNHLY and FYNNEI. V was clipped by 6 bases and J by 7 bases, with 13 bases between them.

This rearrangement joins TRBV5-1 to TRBJ1-1, with no clear D. The CDR3 has 14 amino acids. With 7 bases removed from V and 1 base from J, the gap between germline ends came to 14 bases. Per the germline V gene, CDR1 is SGHRS and CDR2 is YFSETQ. The CDR3 reads CASSPYRGNTEAFF. CDR3 DNA: TGCGCCAGCTCACCTTATCGGGGGAACACTGAAGCTTTCTTT. The entire variable domain, with the rest obtained from reference TRBV5-1 and TRBJ1-1, is as follows: KAGVTQTPRYLIKTRGQQVTLSCSPISGHRSVSWYQQTPGQGLQFLFEYFSETQRNKGNFPGRFSGRQFSNSRSEMNVSTLELGDSALYLCASSPYRGNTEAFFGQGTRLTVV.

V is TRBV3-1 (or the pseudogene TRBV3-2) and J is TRBJ1-1; 9 nucleotides agree with TRBD1. The V gene end was trimmed by 2 bases and the J gene end by 5 bases; junction bases not matched to a gene: 3. In germline, CDR1 is LGHDT, CDR2 YNNKEL (reference sequence). The CDR3 length is 14 residues. For the CDR3, the DNA is TGTGCCAGCAGCCAACTGACAGGGGGAACTGAAGCTTTCTTT. Translation gives CASSQLTGGTEAFF.

This chain uses TRBV2 with TRBJ2-5; 9 nucleotides agree with TRBD1. V dropped 6 bases and J dropped 1; count of bases not matched to a gene: 6. The CDR3 totals 15 residues. Per germline, CDR1 SNHLY and CDR2 FYNNEI. The CDR3: CASRRTTGGQETQYF. In DNA form, the CDR3 reads TGTGCCAGCAGACGAACGACAGGGGGCCAAGAGACCCAGTACTTC.

This sequence joins TRBV3-1 (or the pseudogene TRBV3-2) and TRBJ2-5; 7 bases line up with TRBD1. CDR3 size: 14 residues. From germline, CDR1 is LGHDT and CDR2 YNNKEL (reference sequence). The V gene end was trimmed by 4 bases and the J gene end by 2 bases; junction bases not matched to a gene: 4. CDR3 sequence reads: CASSLTGLQETQYF. In DNA, the CDR3 is TGTGCCAGCAGCCTGACAGGGCTACAAGAGACCCAGTACTTC.

This clone was picked up many times. The CDR3 coding sequence is TGTGCCAGCAGCCTCAGGGGATCTGGGGCCAACGTCCTGACTTTC. Translated: CASSLRGSGANVLTF. The chain employs TRBV7-8 and TRBJ2-6; D may be TRBD1 (6 bases). Germline assignment: CDR1 SGHVS and CDR2 FQNEAQ. There are 15 residues in the CDR3. V was cut by 5 bases and J by 1 base, with 9 bases left in between.

This chain joins TRBV11-3 and TRBJ2-2; 7 bases map to TRBD2. V lost 5 bases and J lost 2; bases outside the gene matches: 8. Germline assignment: CDR1 SGHNT and CDR2 YENEEA. This CDR3 spans 16 amino acids. This chain's CDR3 is CASSLPTGGNTGELFF. The CDR3 bases are TGTGCCAGCAGCCTACCGACGGGAGGAAACACCGGGGAGCTGTTTTTT.

A few counts support this clone. The J gene is TRBJ2-7, the V gene TRBV5-4; D perhaps matches TRBD1 (5 bases). This CDR3 is built from 13 residues. V gave up 2 bases and J gave up 1 base, with 7 bases separating them. Germline values: CDR1 SGHNT, CDR2 YYREEE (reference sequence). The CDR3 coding sequence is TGTGCCAGCAGCTTAACAGGATCCTACGAGCAGTACTTC. The encoded protein is CASSLTGSYEQYF. Using reference TRBV5-4 and TRBJ2-7 for the parts outside the CDR3, the full variable domain is ETGVTQSPTHLIKTRGQQVTLRCSSQSGHNTVSWYQQALGQGPQFIFQYYREEENGRGNFPPRFSGLQFPNYSSELNVNALELDDSALYLCASSLTGSYEQYFGPGTRLTVT.

The V call is TRBV11-1, the J call TRBJ2-5; 13 nucleotides line up with TRBD2. Per the germline V gene, CDR1 is SGHAT and CDR2 is FQDESV (reference sequence). The CDR3 runs 16 residues. The ends lost 1 base at V and 5 bases at J; junction bases unmatched: 4. The CDR3 coding sequence is TGTGCCAGCAGCTTAGGAGGGACTAGCGGGGCTGAGACCCAGTACTTC. This sequence encodes CASSLGGTSGAETQYF.

This chain joins TRBV21-1 and TRBJ1-6. TRBV21-1 is assigned pseudogene status. This CDR3 has 18 amino acids. The CDR3: CASSKGSTGVLSSSPLHF. The DNA of the CDR3 is TGTGCCAGCAGCAAAGGATCCACGGGAGTCCTCTCGTCTTCACCCCTCCACTTT.

The CDR3 sequence is CATSDPPRAGSSETQYF. The CDR3 nucleotides are TGTGCCACCAGTGATCCGCCCAGGGCCGGGTCGTCAGAGACCCAGTACTTC. The V and J genes are TRBV24-1 and TRBJ2-5; D perhaps matches TRBD1 (5 bases). The CDR3 sequence is 17 residues long. The V and J ends lost 3 bases and 4 bases respectively, with 20 bases between them. Per germline, CDR1 KGHDR and CDR2 SFDVKD.

This clone came up once. CDR3 sequence reads: CASSPGQTANYGYTF. DNA of the CDR3: TGTGCCAGCAGCCCAGGACAGACTGCTAACTATGGCTACACCTTC. The chain joins TRBV7-9 to TRBJ1-2; tentatively, D is TRBD1 (6 bases). Germline V gene sequence: CDR1 SEHNR, CDR2 FQNEAQ (reference sequence). The ends were cut back, 5 bases at V and 0 bases at J, with 13 bases in the middle. CDR3 size: 15 residues. Together with reference TRBV7-9 and TRBJ1-2, the CDR3 gives the full variable domain: DTGVSQNPRHKITKRGQNVTFRCDPISEHNRLYWYRQTLGQGPEFLTYFQNEAQLEKSRLLSDRFSAERPKGSFSTLEIQRTEQGDSAMYLCASSPGQTANYGYTFGSGTRLTVV.

This clone was counted only a few times. The chain uses TRBV3-1 (or the pseudogene TRBV3-2) and TRBJ2-2; D is possibly TRBD2 (6 bases). With 1 base removed from V and 1 base from J, the gap between germline ends came to 7 bases. CDR3 length equals 15 residues. Germline V lookup: CDR1 LGHDT, CDR2 YNNKEL (reference sequence). CDR3 sequence (DNA): TGTGCCAGCAGCCAAGCGGGGGTGAACACCGGGGAGCTGTTTTTT. This gives the protein CASSQAGVNTGELFF.

The rearrangement joins TRBV7-3 to TRBJ2-2, with D tentatively TRBD1 (5 bases). Trimming took off 5 bases at V and 3 bases at J, with 10 bases between the two ends. The V gene's germline CDR1 is SGHTA and CDR2 FQGTGA. This CDR3 spans 14 amino acids. CDR3 sequence: CASSPGRDTGELFF. The CDR3 DNA is TGTGCCAGCAGCCCAGGGCGTGACACCGGGGAGCTGTTTTTT.

This clone was seen a few times. V usage is TRBV28 and J usage is TRBJ1-1, with D possibly being TRBD1 (5 bases). V gave up 2 bases and J gave up 6 bases, with 10 bases separating them. The V gene's germline CDR1 is MDHEN and CDR2 SYDVKM. This CDR3 has 13 residues. CDR3 residues: CASSLRLGAEAFF. CDR3 nucleotide sequence: TGTGCCAGCAGTTTAAGGTTAGGGGCTGAAGCTTTCTTT.

V is TRBV5-1 and J is TRBJ2-3; 7 bases match TRBD2. CDR1 is SGHRS and CDR2 is YFSETQ in the germline V gene. Losses at the gene ends were 4 bases for V and 2 bases for J; bases not matched to a gene: 16. The CDR3 has 18 residues. The CDR3, as DNA: TGCGCCAGCAGCGTGATCCCAAGTCGGGGGGTGAACACAGATACGCAGTATTTT. Translating it yields CASSVIPSRGVNTDTQYF.

The rearrangement joins TRBV7-6 to TRBJ1-1; a possible D gene is TRBD1 (5 bases). V was cut by 1 base and J by 5 bases, with 11 bases left in between. Germline assignment: CDR1 SGHVS and CDR2 FNYEAQ. This CDR3 contains 14 residues. The CDR3 sequence: CASSLGGGGTEAFF. CDR3 DNA sequence: TGTGCCAGCAGCTTAGGGGGGGGTGGTACTGAAGCTTTCTTT. Full variable domain (outside the CDR3, taken from reference TRBV7-6 and TRBJ1-1): GAGVSQSPRYKVTKRGQDVALRCDPISGHVSLYWYRQALGQGPEFLTYFNYEAQQDKSGLPNDRFSAERPEGSISTLTIQRTEQRDSAMYRCASSLGGGGTEAFFGQGTRLTVV.

The chain has TRBV7-2 and TRBJ2-5; possible D gene TRBD2, 6 bases. The ends were cut back, 5 bases at V and 5 bases at J, with 15 bases in the middle. This CDR3 region has 14 residues. Germline lookup yields CDR1 SGHTA and CDR2 FQGNSA. CDR3 in DNA: TGTGCCAGCAGCCCCGCGACCGGAGGGGAGACCCAGTACTTC. Translating it yields CASSPATGGETQYF. The complete variable domain, with remaining parts taken from reference TRBV7-2 and TRBJ2-5, reads GAGVSQSPSNKVTEKGKDVELRCDPISGHTALYWYRQSLGQGLEFLIYFQGNSAPDKSGLPSDRFSAERTGGSVSTLTIQRTQQEDSAVYLCASSPATGGETQYFGPGTRLLVL.

The chain carries TRBV28 and TRBJ1-5, with D possibly matching TRBD1 (5 bases). With 4 bases removed from V and 3 bases from J, the gap between germline ends came to 10 bases. Per germline, CDR1 MDHEN and CDR2 SYDVKM. This CDR3 region has 14 residues. CDR3 in DNA: TGTGCCAGCAGTTCCCACAGGTCCAATCAGCCCCAGCATTTT. It codes for CASSSHRSNQPQHF.